Listed below are T cell receptor beta chains from one sample, sequenced in a study of cytomegalovirus exposure and HLA in healthy donors. Clones were read by immunoSEQ multiplex PCR, and TCRdb kept only the in-frame ones, dropping some. Of over 100,000 clones in the sample, roughly 70% were seen once. The sequenced material came from PBMCs. All receptors come from a man aged 35 to 55 in good health and CMV-seropositive. Each CDR3 is given with its conserved first and last residue. A D gene is named only where the DNA matches it firmly. A clone size is listed for some rows: how often the clone was seen (once, few, many), or a class if it is expanded.

D	length	size	J	V	CDR3	DNA
TRBD1	14	NA	TRBJ1-4	TRBV7-9	CASSTGVVAEKLFF	TGTGCCAGCAGCACAGGGGTTGTAGCTGAAAAACTGTTTTTT
NA	17	NA	TRBJ1-6	TRBV7-8	CASSLRPYSSYNSPLHF	TGTGCCAGCAGCTTACGACCTTACAGCTCCTATAATTCACCCCTCCACTTT
NA	13	NA	TRBJ2-7	TRBV7-9	CASSQQGGYEQYF	TGTGCCAGCAGCCAACAGGGGGGGTACGAGCAGTACTTC
NA	13	NA	TRBJ2-7	TRBV4-1	CASSQGEFYEQYF	TGCGCCAGCAGCCAGGGAGAGTTCTACGAGCAGTACTTC
NA	16	NA	TRBJ2-3	TRBV5-6	CASSLGGRGFTDTQYF	TGTGCCAGCAGCTTAGGGGGTAGAGGTTTTACAGATACGCAGTATTTT
NA	12	NA	TRBJ2-7	TRBV28	CASSHPGDEQYF	TGTGCCAGCAGTCATCCGGGTGACGAGCAGTACTTC
TRBD2	13	NA	TRBJ2-5	TRBV5-1	CASSLRGGETQYF	TGCGCCAGCAGCTTGCGCGGGGGAGAGACCCAGTACTTC
NA	14	once	TRBJ2-7	TRBV30	CAWSVERAGYEQYF	TGTGCCTGGAGTGTGGAGAGGGCTGGCTACGAGCAGTACTTC
NA	17	once	TRBJ1-5	TRBV7-9	CASSSTRRGTGHQPQHF	TGTGCCAGCAGCTCTACCCGGCGGGGAACCGGGCATCAGCCCCAGCATTTT
TRBD2	15	NA	TRBJ2-7	TRBV28	CASRPVSGRNYEQYF	TGTGCCAGCAGACCCGTTAGCGGGAGAAACTACGAGCAGTACTTC
NA	11	NA	TRBJ1-2	TRBV29-1	CSVDSPYGYTF	TGCAGCGTGGACTCTCCCTATGGCTACACCTTC
NA	14	NA	TRBJ1-2	TRBV6-5	CASKGRWGNYGYTF	TGTGCCAGCAAGGGCCGGTGGGGCAACTATGGCTACACCTTC
NA	14	NA	TRBJ2-7	TRBV18	CASSPVRLGNEQYF	TGTGCCAGTTCCCCTGTTCGACTAGGAAACGAGCAGTACTTC
NA	14	few	TRBJ2-7	TRBV6-5	CASRRTASSYEQYF	TGTGCCAGCAGACGGACTGCGAGCTCCTACGAGCAGTACTTC
NA	14	NA	TRBJ1-5	TRBV7-2	CASSSRGGDQPQHF	TGTGCCAGCAGCTCCCGGGGGGGGGATCAGCCCCAGCATTTT
TRBD1	17	NA	TRBJ2-7	TRBV7-9	CASSSRGSGQGYYEQYF	TGTGCCAGCAGCTCCCGGGGATCGGGACAGGGGTACTACGAGCAGTACTTC
NA	14	NA	TRBJ1-1	TRBV9	CASSPLQPGPEAFF	TGTGCCAGCAGCCCCCTTCAGCCGGGTCCTGAAGCTTTCTTT
NA	13	NA	TRBJ1-5	TRBV7-8	CASSPVSNQPQHF	TGTGCCAGCAGTCCAGTCAGCAATCAGCCCCAGCATTTT
TRBD2	15	once	TRBJ2-7	TRBV15	CATSRDGAGGREQYF	TGTGCCACCAGCAGAGACGGAGCGGGAGGGCGCGAGCAGTACTTC
NA	12	NA	TRBJ2-3	TRBV12-5	CASTGRGNTQYF	TGTGCTAGTACAGGTAGGGGAAATACGCAGTATTTT
NA	14	few	TRBJ1-4	TRBV6-5	CASRGMPRGEKLFF	TGTGCCAGCCGAGGTATGCCTCGGGGGGAAAAACTGTTTTTT
TRBD2	15	NA	TRBJ2-5	TRBV6-5	CASSPPGTSGGPRYF	TGTGCCAGCAGTCCCCCAGGGACTAGCGGAGGGCCTAGGTACTTC
TRBD1	16	NA	TRBJ1-5	TRBV28	CASSPGGRGQGQPQHF	TGTGCCAGCAGCCCTGGAGGCAGGGGGCAAGGACAGCCCCAGCATTTT
NA	14	NA	TRBJ1-1	TRBV5-1	CASSFQGIPTEAFF	TGCGCCAGCAGCTTTCAGGGGATCCCCACTGAAGCTTTCTTT
TRBD2	15	NA	TRBJ2-3	TRBV7-8	CASSLLAGGPDTQYF	TGTGCCAGCAGCCTACTAGCGGGAGGGCCAGATACGCAGTATTTT